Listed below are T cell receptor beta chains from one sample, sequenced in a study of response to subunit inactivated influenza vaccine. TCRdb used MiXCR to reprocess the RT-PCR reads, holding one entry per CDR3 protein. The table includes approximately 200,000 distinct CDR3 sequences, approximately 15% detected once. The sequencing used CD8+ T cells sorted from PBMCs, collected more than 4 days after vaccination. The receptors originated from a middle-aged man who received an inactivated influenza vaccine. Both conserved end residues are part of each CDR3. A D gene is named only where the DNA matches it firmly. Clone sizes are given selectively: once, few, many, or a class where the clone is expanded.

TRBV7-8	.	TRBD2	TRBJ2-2	TGTGCCAGCAGCTTAGCGCCGGGGGGAATCAGAACCGGGGAGCTGTTTTTT	CASSLAPGGIRTGELFF
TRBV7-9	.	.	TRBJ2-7	TGTGCCAGCAGCAACAAAGGGGGGGGAGACGAGCAGTACTTC	CASSNKGGGDEQYF
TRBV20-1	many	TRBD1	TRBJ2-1	TGCAGTGCTAGAGATCGCAGGGGGTCCTTGGTCCATGAGCAGTTCTTC	CSARDRRGSLVHEQFF
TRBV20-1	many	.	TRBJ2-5	TGCAGTGCTAGAGGCCGGGCCCTCGCGACCCAGTACTTC	CSARGRALATQYF
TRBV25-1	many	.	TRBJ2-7	TGTGCCAGCAGTGAATCCGCAGGTAATCCTAAGCAGTACTTC	CASSESAGNPKQYF
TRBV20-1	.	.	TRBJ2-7	TGCAGTGCTAGTCGACAGCTTTTCTCCTACGAGCAGTACTTC	CSASRQLFSYEQYF
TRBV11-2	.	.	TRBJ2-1	TGTGCCAGCGGCAGTGAGCAGTTCTTC	CASGSEQFF
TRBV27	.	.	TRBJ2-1	TGTGCCAGCAGTTTCTCTCTATCAGGGAATGAGCAGTTCTTC	CASSFSLSGNEQFF
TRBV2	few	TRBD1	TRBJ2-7	TGTGCCAGCAGTGAAGGGGGGACAGGGTTAAGGTACGAGCAGTACTTC	CASSEGGTGLRYEQYF
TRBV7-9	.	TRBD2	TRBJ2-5	TGTGCCAGCAGCTCCCAGCGGGGGGGCCCGGAGACCCAGTACTTC	CASSSQRGGPETQYF
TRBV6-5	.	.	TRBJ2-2	TGTGCCAGCAGTTACTTCGGGGGCGAGACCGGGGAGCTGTTTTTT	CASSYFGGETGELFF
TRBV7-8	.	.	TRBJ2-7	TGTGCCAGCAGCCCGAGGGTGGGAGAGCAGTACTTC	CASSPRVGEQYF
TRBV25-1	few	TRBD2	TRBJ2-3	TGTGCCAGCAGTGCCTTCCGACTAGCGGGAGGGTCCAAGTATTTT	CASSAFRLAGGSKYF
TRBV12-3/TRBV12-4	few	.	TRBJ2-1	TGTGCCAGCAGTTTAAGAGCGGTTCTCAATGAGCAGTTCTTC	CASSLRAVLNEQFF
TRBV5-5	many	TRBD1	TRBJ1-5	TGTGCCAGCAGCGGTGGGACAGGACTCAATCAGCCCCAGCATTTT	CASSGGTGLNQPQHF
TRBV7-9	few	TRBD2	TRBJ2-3	TGTGCCAGCAGCCCCAGGGGGACTAGCGGGAGCGCAGATACGCAGTATTTT	CASSPRGTSGSADTQYF
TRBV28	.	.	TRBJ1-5	TGTGCCAGCAGTTTAATTGCACTTTATGGCAGTGACAGCAATCAGCCCCAGCATTTT	CASSLIALYGSDSNQPQHF
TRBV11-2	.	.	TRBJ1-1	TGTGCCAGCAGCTTAGAGTGGGGAAACACTGAAGCTTTCTTT	CASSLEWGNTEAFF
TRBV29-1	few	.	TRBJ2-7	TGCAGCGTTGTGGATGCCGATTGGGGGATGGACGAGCAGTACTTC	CSVVDADWGMDEQYF
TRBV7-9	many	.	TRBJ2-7	TGTGCCAGCAGCTTAAATGGGGTCGAGCAGTACTTC	CASSLNGVEQYF
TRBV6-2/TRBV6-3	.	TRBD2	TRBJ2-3	TGTGCCAGCAGTTACTCGATACTCTCTACTAGCGGGACGAAAGATACGCAGTATTTT	CASSYSILSTSGTKDTQYF
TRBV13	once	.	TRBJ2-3	TGTGCCAGCAGCTCCGAGAGGATGACGGGCACAGATACGCAGTATTTT	CASSSERMTGTDTQYF
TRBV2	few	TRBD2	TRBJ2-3	TGTGCCAGCAGAGCGACTAGCGGGGGGGCTTATGGTACGCAGTATTTT	CASRATSGGAYGTQYF
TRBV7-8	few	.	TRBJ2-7	TGTGCCAGCAGCCCGTGGGAAGGCCACGAGCAGTACTTC	CASSPWEGHEQYF
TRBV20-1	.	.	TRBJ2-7	TGCAGTGCCCGGACGGTACAATCCTACGAGCAGTACTTC	CSARTVQSYEQYF
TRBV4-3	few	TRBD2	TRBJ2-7	TGCGCCAGCAGCCAAGAGACTAGCTTATCCTACGAGCAGTACTTC	CASSQETSLSYEQYF
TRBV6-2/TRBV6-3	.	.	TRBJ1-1	TGTGCCAGCAGTTACAACCGAAACACTGAAGCTTTCTTT	CASSYNRNTEAFF
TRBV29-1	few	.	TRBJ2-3	TGCAGCGTTGTCGGCGGGAGCCCATCAGGGGTAGATACGCAGTATTTT	CSVVGGSPSGVDTQYF
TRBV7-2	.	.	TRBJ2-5	TGTGCCAGCAGCTTAGTCTCTAAGGGAGAGACCCAGTACTTC	CASSLVSKGETQYF
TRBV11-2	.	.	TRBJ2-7	TGTGCCAGCAGCCGGACCACAGGGAGAGAGCAGTACTTC	CASSRTTGREQYF
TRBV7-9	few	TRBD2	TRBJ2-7	TGTGCCAGCAGCGCTCAGCGGGAGGGCCTCGAGCAGTACTTC	CASSAQREGLEQYF
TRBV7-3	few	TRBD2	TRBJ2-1	TGTGCCAGCAGCTTCAGCGGGATTTCCTACAATGAGCAGTTCTTC	CASSFSGISYNEQFF
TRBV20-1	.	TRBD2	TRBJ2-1	TGCAGTGCTACCGGACTAGCGGCTTACAATGAGCAGTTCTTC	CSATGLAAYNEQFF
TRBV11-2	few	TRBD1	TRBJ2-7	TGTGCCAGCAGCCCTGGCCCCCGGGACAGCTACGAGCAGTACTTC	CASSPGPRDSYEQYF
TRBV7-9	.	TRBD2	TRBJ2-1	TGTGCCAGCTCTAGCGGGGGGGCCGGTGAGCAGTTCTTC	CASSSGGAGEQFF
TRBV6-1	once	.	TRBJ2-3	TGTGCCAGCCGCAACAGGGTAGTAACAGATACGCAGTATTTT	CASRNRVVTDTQYF
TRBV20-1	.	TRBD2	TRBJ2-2	TGCAGTGCTAGAGATTTCGATCGGGGGGGCACCGGGGAGCTGTTTTTT	CSARDFDRGGTGELFF
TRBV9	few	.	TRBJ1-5	TGTGCCAGCAGCGCCGGGGGGGGGAATCAGCCCCAGCATTTT	CASSAGGGNQPQHF
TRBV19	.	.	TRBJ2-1	TGTGCCAGTAGTATAGATTGGACGAGCGGGTCCTACAATGAGCAGTTCTTC	CASSIDWTSGSYNEQFF
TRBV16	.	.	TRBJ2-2	TGTGCCAGCAGCCAATGGCTGGGGACCACCGGGGAGCTGTTTTTT	CASSQWLGTTGELFF
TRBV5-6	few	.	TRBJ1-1	TGTGCCAGCATTGGGTGGATGAACACTGAAGCTTTCTTT	CASIGWMNTEAFF
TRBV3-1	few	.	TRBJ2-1	TGTGCCAGCAGCCAAGAGGGGTGGCGGGGGCGCGCCTACAATGAGCAGTTCTTC	CASSQEGWRGRAYNEQFF
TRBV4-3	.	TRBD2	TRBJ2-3	TGCGCCAGCAGCCAAGATCTGCTCGGGAGGCCAGATACGCAGTATTTT	CASSQDLLGRPDTQYF
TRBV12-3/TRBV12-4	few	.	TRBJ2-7	TGTGCCAGCAGGGGGACAGGCCCCAGCGGGAGTTACCACGAGCAGTACTTC	CASRGTGPSGSYHEQYF
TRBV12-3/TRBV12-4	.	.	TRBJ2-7	TGTGCCAGCAGTTTTTATGGGATCAGCTCCTACGAGCAGTACTTC	CASSFYGISSYEQYF
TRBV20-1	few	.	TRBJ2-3	TGCAGTGCGAGGTCTCATCTTGACGGGGATACGCAGTATTTT	CSARSHLDGDTQYF
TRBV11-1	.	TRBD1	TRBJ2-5	TGTGCCAGCAGCCCCCCCCTCCCGGGACAGGGGGCGCGGGAGACCCAGTACTTC	CASSPPLPGQGARETQYF
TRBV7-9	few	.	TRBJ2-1	TGTGCCAGCACCCGGACGGAAGAGGGTGAGCAGTTCTTC	CASTRTEEGEQFF